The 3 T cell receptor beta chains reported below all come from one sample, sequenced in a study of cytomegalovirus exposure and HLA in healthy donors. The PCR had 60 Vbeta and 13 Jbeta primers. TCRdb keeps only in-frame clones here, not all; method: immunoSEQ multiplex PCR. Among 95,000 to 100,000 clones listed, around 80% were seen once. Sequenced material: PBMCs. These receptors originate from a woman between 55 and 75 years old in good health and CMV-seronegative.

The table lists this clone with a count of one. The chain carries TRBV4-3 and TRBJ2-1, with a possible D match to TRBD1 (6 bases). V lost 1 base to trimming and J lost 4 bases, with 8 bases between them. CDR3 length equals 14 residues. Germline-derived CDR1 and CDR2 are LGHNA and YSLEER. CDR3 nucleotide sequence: TGCGCCAGCAGCCAAGGGACAGTATACAATGAGCAGTTCTTC. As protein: CASSQGTVYNEQFF.

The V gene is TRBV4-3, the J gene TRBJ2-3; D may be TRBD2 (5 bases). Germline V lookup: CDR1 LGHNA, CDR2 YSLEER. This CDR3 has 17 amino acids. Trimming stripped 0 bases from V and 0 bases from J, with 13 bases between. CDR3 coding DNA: TGCGCCAGCAGCCAAGATTGGGTAGCGACTAGCACAGATACGCAGTATTTT. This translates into CASSQDWVATSTDTQYF.

The CDR3 reads CASSPSLASGGYNEQFF. CDR3 nucleotides: TGTGCCAGCAGTCCCTCTCTCGCTAGCGGGGGTTACAATGAGCAGTTCTTC. This sequence joins TRBV27 and TRBJ2-1; 10 nucleotides align to TRBD2. The germline V gene has CDR1 MNHEY and CDR2 SMNVEV (reference sequence). J lost 4 bases, V lost 5 bases, and 11 bases had no gene match. The CDR3 sequence is 17 residues long.